Presented here are 22 T cell receptor beta chains from one specimen sequenced in a study of blood T cell repertoires in COVID-19. Sequencing used immunoSEQ multiplex PCR; TCRdb keeps in-frame clones, though not all of them. This repertoire shows 350,000 to 500,000 clones, nearly 90% found once; its top ten account for 1.4%. Sequences were obtained from PBMCs or T cells enriched from blood (not recorded which). Source of these receptors: a woman under 30 who had been exposed to COVID-19.

V and J are TRBV4-1 and TRBJ2-7; TRBD2 agrees at 11 bases. The germline V gene encodes CDR1 MGHRA and CDR2 YSYEKL. With V trimmed by 3 bases and J by 0 bases, 1 base remained unmatched. CDR3 length equals 15 residues. The CDR3 DNA follows: TGCGCCAGCAGCCACGGGACTAGCGGCTCCTACGAGCAGTACTTC. Encoded protein: CASSHGTSGSYEQYF.

This clone has only a few counts. The junction departs from germline at one end; a sequencing error may be responsible. This rearrangement joins TRBV19 to TRBJ1-4; 12 nucleotides line up with TRBD1. CDR1 and CDR2 (germline): LNHDA, SQIVND (reference sequence). This CDR3 region has 15 residues. Written as DNA, the CDR3 is TGTGCCAGTAGTATAAGGGACAGGGGGCCCGAAAAGCTGTTTTTT. This gives the protein CASSIRDRGPEKLFF. Full variable domain (rest looked up from reference TRBV19 and TRBJ1-4): DGGITQSPKYLFRKEGQNVTLSCEQNLNHDAMYWYRQDPGQGLRLIYYSQIVNDFQKGDIAEGYSVSREKKESFPLTVTSAQKNPTAFYLCASSIRDRGPEKLFFGSGTQLSVL.

This chain uses TRBV27 with TRBJ2-1; 11 positions agree with TRBD1. V lost 4 bases to trimming and J lost 3 bases; unmatched junction nucleotides: 8. Looked up from germline, CDR1 is MNHEY and CDR2 is SMNVEV (reference sequence). The CDR3 consists of 17 residues. The CDR3 DNA reads TGTGCCAGCAGTTCCTCCTGGACAGGGGGCATCTACAATGAGCAGTTCTTC. Its translation is CASSSSWTGGIYNEQFF.

The J gene is TRBJ2-7, the V gene TRBV20-1; D possibly corresponds to TRBD2 (5 bases). CDR1 is DFQATT and CDR2 is SNEGSKA in the germline V gene (reference sequence). V was pared by 4 bases and J by 5 bases, with 9 bases between. There are 11 residues in the CDR3. CDR3: CSAKAGHEQYF. CDR3 coding DNA: TGCAGTGCTAAGGCGGGCCACGAGCAGTACTTC.

J is TRBJ2-2 and V is TRBV7-9; 7 bases fit TRBD1. The ends lost 1 base at V and 6 bases at J; junction bases unmatched: 14. CDR1 is SEHNR, CDR2 FQNEAQ, per germline (reference sequence). The CDR3 sequence is 18 residues long. The CDR3 sequence: CASSLGNRQGRTSGELFF. CDR3 DNA: TGTGCCAGCAGCTTAGGAAACAGACAGGGAAGGACATCCGGGGAGCTGTTTTTT.

The gene calls are TRBV29-1 and TRBJ2-1; 9 bases agree with TRBD1. Germline trimming cut 1 base from V and 8 bases from J; bases unmatched to any gene: 9. The germline V gene encodes CDR1 SQVTM and CDR2 ANQGSEA. The length of the CDR3 is 15 residues. The CDR3 DNA follows: TGCAGCGTTGAAGGTGGGACAGGGAGCTGGGATGAGCAGTTCTTC. Amino acids: CSVEGGTGSWDEQFF.

CDR3 bases: TGTGCCATCAGTGAAGGACAGGGCACAGTCACAGATACGCAGTATTTT. It yields the protein CAISEGQGTVTDTQYF. The J gene is TRBJ2-3, the V gene TRBV10-3; TRBD1 matches 8 bases. Trimming removed 3 bases from V and 2 bases from J; junction bases left unmatched: 7. The CDR3 is 16 amino acids. CDR1 is ENHRY and CDR2 is SYGVKD in the germline V gene.

J is TRBJ1-5 and V is TRBV6-5; 7 bases map to TRBD1. V was pared by 8 bases and J by 2 bases, with 3 bases of the junction left unmatched. The CDR3 is 13 residues long. The germline V gene encodes CDR1 MNHEY and CDR2 SVGAGI. This chain's CDR3 is CASAGTGNQPQHF. In DNA, the CDR3 is TGTGCCAGCGCCGGGACAGGCAATCAGCCCCAGCATTTT.

The chain's CDR3 is CASRNTGSGANVLTF. CDR3 nucleotide sequence: TGTGCCAGCAGAAACACAGGATCCGGGGCCAACGTCCTGACTTTC. V is TRBV28 and J is TRBJ2-6; weak D call: TRBD1 (5 bases). The CDR3 totals 15 residues. The V end was cut by 6 bases, the J end by 4 bases, with 13 bases between. Germline V gene sequence: CDR1 MDHEN, CDR2 SYDVKM.

The chain combines TRBV4-3 with TRBJ2-3; TRBD2 matches 9 bases. Germline loops: CDR1 LGHNA, CDR2 YSLEER. J was trimmed by 3 bases and V by 10 bases; bases with no gene match: 11. The CDR3 runs 15 residues. The CDR3 coding sequence is TGCGCCACGAGAGCGGGCGGGGGGGCAACAGATACGCAGTATTTT. As protein: CATRAGGGATDTQYF.

The rearrangement links TRBV11-2 to TRBJ1-6; a weak D match, TRBD1 (6 bases). V lost 2 bases, J lost 4 bases, and 9 bases lay in between. Per the germline V gene, CDR1 is SGHAT and CDR2 is FQNNGV. The length of the CDR3 is 15 residues. The CDR3 region has the DNA TGTGCCAGCAGCTTATCGGACAGTTATAATTCACCCCTCCACTTT. It is translated as CASSLSDSYNSPLHF.

V usage is TRBV29-1 and J usage is TRBJ2-5, with D maybe TRBD1 (6 bases). In germline, CDR1 is SQVTM, CDR2 ANQGSEA. The CDR3 totals 12 residues. Trimming cost V 4 bases and J 5 bases, with 11 bases left between them. This CDR3 reads CSVGRGDETQYF. CDR3 in DNA: TGCAGCGTTGGCAGGGGAGATGAGACCCAGTACTTC.

The chain is built from TRBV29-1 and TRBJ1-4; TRBD1 matches at 9 bases. The V gene end was trimmed by 7 bases and the J gene end by 3 bases; junction bases not matched to a gene: 6. CDR3 length equals 14 residues. CDR1 is SQVTM, CDR2 ANQGSEA, per germline. DNA of the CDR3: TGCAGCGCAATACAGGGGGCGGCTAATGAAAAACTGTTTTTT. The encoded protein is CSAIQGAANEKLFF.

This chain joins TRBV6-5 and TRBJ2-7, with TRBD1 matching over 7 bases. CDR3 length: 14 amino acids. Losses at the gene ends were 6 bases for V and 2 bases for J; bases not matched to a gene: 7. Germline-derived CDR1 and CDR2 are MNHEY and SVGAGI. The CDR3 bases are TGTGCCAGCAGAACCGAACAGGGGACCTACGAGCAGTACTTC. It yields the protein CASRTEQGTYEQYF.

In the case of this clone: This sample also contains other DNA sequences that code for the same CDR3. The CDR3 loop reads CASSLVAGSSYNEQFF. CDR3 coding DNA: TGCGCCAGCAGCTTGGTAGCGGGGAGCTCCTACAATGAGCAGTTCTTC. The V and J genes are TRBV5-1 and TRBJ2-1; 8 bases are shared with TRBD2. Germline CDR1 reads SGHRS; CDR2 reads YFSETQ. The CDR3 extends over 16 amino acids. V lost 0 bases and J lost 0; bases outside the gene matches: 2. Full variable domain (missing parts from reference TRBV5-1 and TRBJ2-1): KAGVTQTPRYLIKTRGQQVTLSCSPISGHRSVSWYQQTPGQGLQFLFEYFSETQRNKGNFPGRFSGRQFSNSRSEMNVSTLELGDSALYLCASSLVAGSSYNEQFFGPGTRLTVL.

The chain is built from TRBV4-1 and TRBJ1-1; TRBD1 matches 12 bases. After removal of 6 bases from V and 5 bases from J, the junction contained 7 bases not matched to a gene. The length of the CDR3 is 15 residues. Germline CDR1 is MGHRA and CDR2 is YSYEKL. The DNA of the CDR3 is TGCGCCAGCAGTTCCGGGACAGGGGGCTGGACTGAAGCTTTCTTT. Residues: CASSSGTGGWTEAFF.

This clone has more than one count but fewer than ten. The V call is TRBV28, the J call TRBJ1-5, with 10 positions matching TRBD1. There are 16 residues in the CDR3. V trimming: 3 bases; J trimming: 5 bases; junction bases outside the gene matches: 7. CDR1 is MDHEN and CDR2 is SYDVKM in the germline V gene. Here the CDR3 DNA reads TGTGCCAGCAGTTTCCGGGACAGGGGCCCCTATCAGCCCCAGCATTTT. It codes for CASSFRDRGPYQPQHF.

The chain has TRBV30 and TRBJ1-1; D is undetermined. V lost 5 bases and J lost 2, with 6 bases in between. The germline V gene has CDR1 GTSNPN and CDR2 SVGIG (reference sequence). CDR3 size: 11 residues. CDR3 sequence: CAWYINTEAFF. Written as DNA, the CDR3 is TGTGCCTGGTATATAAACACTGAAGCTTTCTTT.

This chain joins TRBV19 and TRBJ2-1, with TRBD1 as a possible D gene (5 bases). The CDR3 loop spans 17 amino acids. The V end lost 3 bases, the J end lost 1 base, and 16 bases lay between the germline ends. The germline CDR1 and CDR2 sequences are LNHDA and SQIVND (reference sequence). CDR3 amino acids: CASSIGPTTVSYNEQFF. CDR3 DNA sequence: TGTGCCAGTAGTATCGGGCCCACGACAGTATCCTACAATGAGCAGTTCTTC.

Here the CDR3 DNA reads TGTGCCAGCTCATCAGGGACAATTCGGATGAACACTGAAGCTTTCTTT. Residues: CASSSGTIRMNTEAFF. The rearrangement links TRBV18 to TRBJ1-1; maybe TRBD1 (6 bases). The V and J ends lost 5 bases and 0 bases respectively, with 16 bases between them. Germline-derived CDR1 and CDR2 are KGHSH and LQKENI. The CDR3 is 16 amino acids.

The chain employs TRBV6-2 or TRBV6-3 and TRBJ2-7, with a possible D match to TRBD2 (6 bases). The CDR3 totals 16 residues. The V end lost 2 bases, the J end lost 3 bases, and 17 bases lay between the germline ends. Germline CDR1 and CDR2: MNHEY and SVGEGT. The DNA of the CDR3 is TGTGCCAGCAGTTACGAGGTAGCGGCCTCCCACTACGAGCAGTACTTC. Protein sequence: CASSYEVAASHYEQYF.

Notes on this clone: One end of the junction varies from germline; a read error may be responsible. The CDR3 reads CASTPGFGLGTGTQYF. DNA of the CDR3: TGTGCCAGCACCCCTGGGTTCGGCTTGGGTACAGGTACGCAGTATTTT. The genes are TRBV3-1 (or the pseudogene TRBV3-2) and TRBJ2-3; weak D call: TRBD1 (5 bases). The CDR3 sequence is 16 residues long. The germline V gene encodes CDR1 LGHDT and CDR2 YNNKEL (reference sequence).